The T cell receptor beta chain under discussion was sequenced for a study of T cells in Graves' hyperthyroidism and ophthalmopathy. Each diagnosis was grounded in clinical symptoms, serum thyroxine and TRAb, thyroid ultrasound, and orbital computed tomography. Source material for PBMCs was over 7.5 ml fresh peripheral blood. This clonotype was seen many times. Antigen unknown. This CDR3 has 13 amino acids. In germline, CDR1 is KGHSH, CDR2 LQKENI. Trimming took 3 bases from V and 6 from J; bases not matched to a gene: 4. Points from the study as a whole: Blood also held most thyroid clonotypes expanded beyond 0.001.

Researchers took RNA transcripts and amplified the TCR beta CDR3 regions from them. HTBI primers were employed in a first-round RT-PCR of the TCR CDR3. TCRdb analysed the multiplex PCR reads with MiXCR anew, one entry per CDR3 protein. The sample has approximately 380,000 distinct CDR3 sequences; roughly 20% are singletons. This TCR derives from a man in his late teens or twenties with Graves' ophthalmopathy. The sample consisted of blood. V usage is TRBV18 and J usage is TRBJ2-7; 8 nucleotides align to TRBD1. This chain's CDR3 is CASSPRGQGEQYF. The CDR3, as DNA: TGTGCCAGCTCACCCAGGGGGCAGGGCGAGCAGTACTTC.